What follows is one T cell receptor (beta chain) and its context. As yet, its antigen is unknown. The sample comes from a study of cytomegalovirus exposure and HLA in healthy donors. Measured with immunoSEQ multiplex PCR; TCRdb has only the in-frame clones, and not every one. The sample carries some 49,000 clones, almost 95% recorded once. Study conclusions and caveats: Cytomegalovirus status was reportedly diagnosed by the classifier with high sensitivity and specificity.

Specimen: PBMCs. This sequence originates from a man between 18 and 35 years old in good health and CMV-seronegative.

The CDR3 loop reads CASSLDGEETQYF. The CDR3 nucleotides read TGTGCCAGCAGCTTAGACGGGGAAGAGACCCAGTACTTC. The rearrangement uses TRBV7-9 and TRBJ2-5; a weak D match, TRBD2 (5 bases). Germline CDR1 reads SEHNR; CDR2 reads FQNEAQ (reference sequence). V shed 1 base and J shed 3 bases, with 6 bases lying between them. The CDR3 totals 13 residues.